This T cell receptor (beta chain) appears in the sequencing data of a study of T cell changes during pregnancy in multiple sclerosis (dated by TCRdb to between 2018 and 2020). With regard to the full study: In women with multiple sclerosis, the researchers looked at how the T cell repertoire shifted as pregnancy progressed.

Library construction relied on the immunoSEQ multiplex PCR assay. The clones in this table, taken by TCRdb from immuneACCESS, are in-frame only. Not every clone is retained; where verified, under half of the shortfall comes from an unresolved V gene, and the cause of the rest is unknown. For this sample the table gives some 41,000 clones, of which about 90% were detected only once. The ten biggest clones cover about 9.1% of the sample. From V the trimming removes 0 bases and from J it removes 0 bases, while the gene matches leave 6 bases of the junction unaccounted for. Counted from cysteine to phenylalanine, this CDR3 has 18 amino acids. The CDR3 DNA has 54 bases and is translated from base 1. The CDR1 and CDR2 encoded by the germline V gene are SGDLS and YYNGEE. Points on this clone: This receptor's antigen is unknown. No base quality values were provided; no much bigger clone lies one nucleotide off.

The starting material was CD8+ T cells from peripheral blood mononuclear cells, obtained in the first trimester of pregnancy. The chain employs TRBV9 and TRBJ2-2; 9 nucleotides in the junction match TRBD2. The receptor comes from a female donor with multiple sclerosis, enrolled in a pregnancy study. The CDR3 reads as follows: CASSVAIAGDPNTGELFF. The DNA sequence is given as TGTGCCAGCAGCGTAGCAATAGCGGGGGACCCGAACACCGGGGAGCTGTTTTTT.